Here is one T cell receptor (beta chain) with its context. Its target is unknown. Through 5' RACE with UMI labels, the TRB cDNA libraries were prepared. With the 5' RACE reads reprocessed, TCRdb shows one record per CDR3 protein and no DNA. This repertoire includes 150,000 to 180,000 distinct CDR3 sequences. The CDR3 runs 15 residues. Germline lookup yields CDR1 SQVTM and CDR2 ANQGSEA. This specimen belongs to a study of CXCR3-negative and CXCR3-positive naive CD8 T cells. The study, taken as a whole, reports: Researchers report that CXCR3-positive naive cells carry more hydrophobic TRB CDR3s than CXCR3-negative naive cells.

This receptor was taken from a human donor in good health. Some clones in this sample may be carry-over from other donors' samples. V is TRBV29-1 and J is TRBJ1-1; the D call of TRBD1 rests on TCRdb alone, since no DNA is present to check it. Sequenced: naive CXCR3+ CD8+ T cells from blood. This sample's subset: CD45RO-CCR7+CD27+CD95- naive CD8+ T cells expressing CXCR3 (TNR3+). CDR3 sequence reads: CSVRSGPIPNTEAFF.